This entry features one TCR beta chain sequence. No antigen is known for it. Produced via immunoSEQ multiplex PCR; TCRdb's table is partial and in-frame only. The sample has some 130,000 clones; almost 85% are singletons. These data originate in a study of T cell responses to AZD1222 COVID-19 vaccine. Whole-study findings and limits: Increased Spike-specific TCR breadth and depth were observed after two AZD1222 doses.

This CDR3 spans 13 amino acids. Trimming removed 3 bases at V and 5 bases at J, with 10 bases between. In germline, CDR1 is MRHNA, CDR2 SNTAGT. The chain employs TRBV6-4 and TRBJ1-2; maybe TRBD1 (6 bases). This specimen consisted of peripheral blood, obtained 28 days after the second dose of the MenACWY control vaccine. The sequence was obtained from an adult who received the MenACWY meningococcal vaccine as a control. CDR3 protein: CASSEGQLYGYTF. CDR3 sequence (DNA): TGTGCCAGCAGTGAGGGACAACTTTATGGCTACACCTTC.